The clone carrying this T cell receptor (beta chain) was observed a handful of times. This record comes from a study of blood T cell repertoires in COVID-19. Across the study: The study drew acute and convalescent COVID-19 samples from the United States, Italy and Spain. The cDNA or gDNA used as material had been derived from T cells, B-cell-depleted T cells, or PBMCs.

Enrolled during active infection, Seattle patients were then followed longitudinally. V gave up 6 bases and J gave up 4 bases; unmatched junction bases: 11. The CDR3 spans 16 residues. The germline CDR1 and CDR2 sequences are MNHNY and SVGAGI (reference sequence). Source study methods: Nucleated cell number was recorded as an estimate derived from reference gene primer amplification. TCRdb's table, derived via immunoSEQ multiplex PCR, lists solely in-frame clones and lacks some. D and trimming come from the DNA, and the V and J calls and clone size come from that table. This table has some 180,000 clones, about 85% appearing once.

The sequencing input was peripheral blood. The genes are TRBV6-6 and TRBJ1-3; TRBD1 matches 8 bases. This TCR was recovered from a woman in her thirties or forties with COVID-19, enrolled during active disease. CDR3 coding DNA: TGTGCCAGCAGGATGAATCAGGGGGCGGAGGGAAACACCATATATTTT. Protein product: CASRMNQGAEGNTIYF.